This TCR beta chain was retrieved from a study of cytomegalovirus exposure and HLA in healthy donors. Study-wide points: Associated with HLA alleles at 0.05 false discovery rate in a later analysis were some 16,000 TCR beta sequences. A later analysis reportedly found fewer N-insertions in an Asian-associated ancestry cluster than the roughly 680-donor mean. Analyses of presence and absence presupposed an approximately uniform sequencing depth across donors.

On this clone itself: Its target is not known.

The primer mix had 60 Vbeta and 13 Jbeta primers. Data came from immunoSEQ multiplex PCR; TCRdb stores just in-frame clones and leaves some out. The data contain roughly 130,000 clones, 79% of them singletons. The sequence was collected from a young man in good health and CMV-seronegative. The specimen was PBMCs.

CDR3 sequence: CASSRTYSPLHF. CDR3 DNA sequence: TGTGCCAGCAGTCGGACTTATTCACCCCTCCACTTT. The chain employs TRBV6-5 and TRBJ1-6; no firm D call. Germline lookup yields CDR1 MNHEY and CDR2 SVGAGI. Trimming left V 5 bases short and J 8 bases short, with 7 bases between. The CDR3 totals 12 residues.